This record covers a single TCR beta chain. This clone was detected only once. The antigen it recognizes is unknown. No much larger clone exists at a distance of one base, and base qualities are not known. This sample stems from a study of cytomegalovirus exposure and HLA in healthy donors (TCRdb year 2017). Context from the whole study: In an earlier analysis of fewer than 750 of the donors, about 270 Gb of sequence data and just under 120 million unique TCR beta sequences from roughly 180 million T cells were reported. About 320 gigabases of sequencing data and approximately 80 million unique TCR sequences were included in an early release covering 550 to 650 HLA-typed donors. Among the approximately 430 genotyped donors, around 81% belonged to the genetic ancestry cluster associated with self-reported Caucasian donors. The study aimed to test whether cataloging public T cell receptors could reveal signatures of past pathogen exposure. The study profiled the T cell repertoires of hundreds of subjects by immunosequencing and related them to cytomegalovirus serostatus. Along with the roughly 700-subject first cohort, a separate validation cohort of over a hundred different subjects was used. High-throughput TCR immunosequencing, statistical association of individual TCRs with disease status, and machine learning were combined to predict cytomegalovirus infection status. A later analysis re-analyzed previously published TCR beta repertoires from hundreds of donors and added high-resolution HLA genotyping to study TCR occurrence patterns. The later analysis used no new phenotypic data to find candidate immune exposures, relying instead on TCR beta sequences and their occurrence across donors. An earlier analysis of 587 of the donors used high-throughput TCR beta sequencing to judge whether each TCR beta V gene segment behaved as functional or pseudogenic. Alongside the repertoire data, information on donor age, sex, ethnicity and CMV serostatus was compiled. A later genetic analysis used genome-wide SNP genotypes for about 60% of the 666 donors, treating that subset as a discovery cohort. Every repertoire in the discovery cohort had been generated on one and the same sequencing platform. HLA typing included class I and class II loci at four-digit resolution. Typing coverage differed by locus: A, B, C, DRB1 and DQB1 were typed in roughly 620-640 donors, DQA1 in about 510, DPA1 in 606, and DPB1 in just under 490. Four to six DR-DQ haplotypes were handled as single units for association and clustering, since linkage in the cohort was strong. Across approximately 400 genotyped donors of the cohort, an average of about 250,000 unique TCR beta nucleotide sequences per donor were sequenced, and roughly 18% of those sequences were non-productive.

Receptor libraries were prepared by the immunoSEQ multiplex PCR assay. For the multiplex PCR, a mixture combining 60 forward primers for TCR Vbeta segments and 13 reverse primers for TCR Jbeta segments was used. The CDR3 region of rearranged TCR beta genes was amplified from genomic DNA with a multiplex PCR assay. Amplified TCR beta libraries were sequenced as 87-base-pair reads on the Illumina HiSeq System. As for the original processing: A later analysis counted some 74 million unique TCR beta chains across the 650 to 800 repertoires, and about 10 million of these chains were shared by at least two donors. Raw reads were error-corrected and collapsed into unique sequences with a nearest-neighbor algorithm that merged closely related sequences to remove PCR and sequencing errors. V, D and J gene segments were assigned by aligning CDR3 sequences to IMGT reference sequences. Each retained sequence needed at least a six-nucleotide match to both a V gene segment and a J gene segment. Rearrangements were called productive when the CDR3 lacked stop codons and stayed in frame with V and J; all others were non-productive. CDR3 was defined by IMGT convention, running from the second conserved V-encoded cysteine to the conserved J-encoded phenylalanine. In an earlier analysis of 587 of the donors, sequences lacking an unambiguous match to a single V gene segment were excluded. An earlier analysis of a few hundred of the donors classified V segments as functional when productive rearrangements were above 56.7% and as segregating when the standard deviation between donors was above 5%. To diagnose cytomegalovirus status from the catalog of TCR beta chain sequences, a statistical classification framework was built. V and J gene assignment, in a later analysis, came from comparing TCR nucleotide sequences with IMGT/GENE-DB human TR gene sequences. A later analysis assigned CDR3 sequences and most-parsimonious VDJ recombination scenarios with the TCRdist pipeline. In a later analysis, each TCR beta chain was defined by its CDR3 amino acid sequence together with its V-gene family, and reads without a unique V-gene family were excluded. In a later analysis, around 600 highly shared, low-generation-probability nucleotide sequences were removed to address suspected cross-contamination and a sequencing artifact. In a later analysis, a clonal expansion index was calculated for each public chain from normalized within-repertoire ranks of inferred template counts. A later analysis computed generation probabilities with a VDJ recombination model fitted to out-of-frame rearrangements, and checked the results against IGoR. A later analysis scored TCR-TCR, TCR-HLA and TCR-CMV co-occurrence with hypergeometric tests, applying a repertoire-size bias correction to TCR pairs. A later analysis estimated false discovery rates by permuting HLA or CMV assignments 20 times. A later analysis grouped co-occurring TCRs with DBSCAN, adding TCRdist sequence similarity when clustering within HLA-allele-positive subsets. Co-occurrence clustering excluded repertoires with fewer than 30,000 or more than 120,000 public chains, plus five with anomalous nucleotide sharing. TCRdb re-hosts the immuneACCESS table, in-frame sequences only. Its copies lack some clones; in the studies checked, an unresolved V gene accounts for under half of them, and the cause for the rest is not known. D and trimming were read from the DNA, whereas the V and J calls and clone size are those reported in that table. The sample table contains approximately 100,000 clones; only one count was recorded for 65% to 80% of them. In total, the top ten clones hold over 5% of the sample.

Reading from cysteine to phenylalanine, the CDR3 counts 17 amino acids. The kept DNA is CDR3 alone, 51 bases in frame from the first base. CDR1 and CDR2, looked up from the germline V gene (reference sequence), are LNHDA and SQIVND. Trimming removed 5 bases from V and 0 bases from J, leaving 17 bases between the germline ends. The cohort comprised some 730 healthy bone marrow donors. All cohort members were sampled while nominally healthy, although unrecorded immune exposures were likely present. The donor tested CMV seropositive and was one of the 289 seropositive cohort members. A peripheral blood sample was provided by each donor, and peripheral blood mononuclear cells were used for TCR beta sequencing. The Qiagen DNeasy Blood Extraction Kit was used to extract genomic DNA from the blood cell samples. General findings and caveats noted by the study authors: A later analysis found that most CMV-associated TCR beta chains appeared HLA-restricted, with HLA associations seemingly driven largely by CMV exposure. Cytomegalovirus status was reported to be diagnosed by the classifier with high specificity and sensitivity in both the original and validation cohorts. The only immune exposure information available for the cohort was CMV serostatus. When HLA alleles, especially DR and DQ, strongly co-occurred, TCR associations were difficult to assign to individual alleles. Some IMGT-functional V segments, including TRBV6-2 and TRBV6-3, could not be told apart with the 87-base-pair reads, so those segments were excluded. Because some donors lacked HLA typing at each locus, the association tests relied only on the typed subset. Roughly uniform sequencing depth across donors was assumed in presence/absence analyses, although this assumption may not hold. V-gene and J-gene trimming of TCR beta chains was associated with a missense DCLRE1C variant in a later genetic analysis, and the association was replicated in an independent cohort. A total of about 150 TCR beta chains were listed by the study as associated with cytomegalovirus. A later genetic analysis reported fewer N-insertions in productive TCRs among donors in an Asian-associated ancestry cluster than the approximately 700-donor mean. According to a later analysis, parvovirus B19, influenza, CMV and Epstein-Barr virus appeared linked to several top co-occurrence clusters. Because counts were too low, roughly 18 rarely observed V segments, including chromosome 9 orphons, were left out of the earlier analysis of approximately 580 of the donors. A group of highly shared sequence variants was considered likely to be a technical artifact of the sequencing pipeline. Only TCR beta chains were sequenced in this cohort, and the absence of alpha or paired-chain data limited detectable features. In a later analysis, the rate of TCR association differed among HLA loci, with DRB1 alleles having the most associated TCRs and HLA-C alleles having the fewest. A further reported finding was that TCR beta sequences accurately predicted the HLA-A and HLA-B alleles for most subjects in the first cohort. At a false discovery rate of 0.05, a later analysis linked approximately 18,000 TCR beta sequences to specific HLA alleles. In a later analysis, HLA-associated TCR beta chains were found to be more clonally expanded and to have lower generation probabilities than equally common non-associated chains. Three of the identified cytomegalovirus-associated TCR beta chains were confirmed in vitro to be specific for cytomegalovirus antigens. An earlier analysis of approximately 500 of the donors showed that most TCR beta V segments appeared in productive rearrangements either about 87% or about 30% of the time, which broadly matched IMGT annotations. Linkage disequilibrium might explain the correlated functional status among segregating V segments, but an unknown experimental factor could not be excluded. While some public TCRs were present in many individuals, most TCR sequences turned up only very rarely across donors. According to the authors, the approach could potentially be generalized to other disease states and immunological phenotypes.

The clonotype was recovered from a female donor in good health and CMV-seropositive. The receptor chain draws on TRBV19 and TRBJ2-1; no D gene can be assigned with confidence. The sequenced sample consisted of PBMCs. DNA sequence: TGTGCCAGTAGTGGCCCGAACCGGTCAGGCTCCTACAATGAGCAGTTCTTC. The translation is CASSGPNRSGSYNEQFF.